Listed below are T cell receptor beta chains from one sample, sequenced in a study of T cell changes during pregnancy in multiple sclerosis. Using immunoSEQ multiplex PCR, the repertoire was profiled, and TCRdb retains in-frame clones only, with some absent. The sample records more than 45,000 clones, just over 85% being singletons. The sample consisted of CD4+ T cells from peripheral blood mononuclear cells, taken in the second trimester of pregnancy. The receptors were gathered from a female donor with multiple sclerosis, enrolled in a pregnancy study. Both conserved end residues are part of each CDR3. D genes are given only for firm matches. A clone size is listed for some rows: how often the clone was seen (once, few, many), or a class if it is expanded.

cdr3_aa,cdr3_nt,clone_size,j_call,d_call,v_call
CASQGPLNTEAFF,TGTGCCAGCCAGGGGCCCCTGAACACTGAAGCTTTCTTT,NA,TRBJ1-1,NA,TRBV2
CAWVELYQETQYF,TGTGCCTGGGTCGAACTTTACCAAGAGACCCAGTACTTC,few,TRBJ2-5,NA,TRBV30
CASSYEGIGEQYF,TGCGCCAGCAGCTATGAGGGTATCGGCGAGCAGTACTTC,few,TRBJ2-7,NA,TRBV5-1
CASSITPTGIGEKLFF,TGTGCCAGCAGTATTACACCCACAGGGATCGGTGAAAAACTGTTTTTT,once,TRBJ1-4,NA,TRBV27
CASSQRTPGQGTYEQYF,TGCGCCAGCAGTCAGAGGACCCCGGGACAGGGGACCTACGAGCAGTACTTC,NA,TRBJ2-7,TRBD1,TRBV4-1
CASSIETRVSSGNTIYF,TGTGCCAGTAGTATAGAAACTCGGGTGAGCTCTGGAAACACCATATATTTT,few,TRBJ1-3,NA,TRBV19
CAINRRGDRQAEQYF,TGTGCCATCAATCGGAGAGGGGATAGACAGGCCGAGCAGTACTTC,NA,TRBJ2-7,NA,TRBV10-3
CASSSLSGTTYEQYF,TGTGCCAGCAGCTCACTCTCGGGAACTACCTACGAGCAGTACTTC,NA,TRBJ2-7,NA,TRBV7-2
CASSPGGLAGPTDTQYF,TGTGCCAGCAGTCCCGGTGGGCTAGCGGGACCCACAGATACGCAGTATTTT,NA,TRBJ2-3,TRBD2,TRBV5-4
CASSLVSPGANVLTF,TGTGCCAGCAGCTTGGTCTCTCCTGGGGCCAACGTCCTGACTTTC,NA,TRBJ2-6,NA,TRBV5-5
CASSYSQGTNEKLFF,TGTGCCAGCAGTTACTCACAGGGCACTAATGAAAAACTGTTTTTT,NA,TRBJ1-4,NA,TRBV6-5
CASSGVNEKLFF,TGTGCCAGCAGCGGGGTTAATGAAAAACTGTTTTTT,NA,TRBJ1-4,NA,TRBV2
CASSSTGAAYQPQHF,TGTGCCAGCTCGTCGACAGGGGCCGCTTATCAGCCCCAGCATTTT,NA,TRBJ1-5,TRBD1,TRBV18